The clone carrying this TCR beta chain showed up just once. Its antigen remains unidentified. The entry originates in a study of cytomegalovirus exposure and HLA in healthy donors. Study-wide points: Evidence from a later analysis indicated that most CMV-associated TCR beta chains looked HLA-restricted. Sequencing likely generated an artifact that appeared as a cluster of highly shared sequence variants.

CDR1 and CDR2 from the germline V gene are MNHNY and SVGAGI (reference sequence). The germline V and J ends were trimmed by 0 bases and 1 base, with 12 bases remaining between them. The CDR3 runs to 16 residues. 60 Vbeta and 13 Jbeta primers were used in PCR. TCRdb's table, derived via immunoSEQ multiplex PCR, lists solely in-frame clones and lacks some. The sample consists of roughly 130,000 clones, roughly three quarters of them appearing once. The chain uses TRBV6-6 and TRBJ1-2; weak D call: TRBD1 (6 bases). The clonotype was recovered from a female donor in good health and CMV-seronegative. Material: PBMCs. Here the CDR3 reads CASSYSKADSNYGYTF. CDR3 DNA: TGTGCCAGCAGTTACTCGAAGGCGGACAGTAACTATGGCTACACCTTC.